What follows are 21 T cell receptor beta chains derived from one specimen sequenced in a study of blood T cell repertoires in COVID-19. Here immunoSEQ multiplex PCR was the method, and the copy in TCRdb shows in-frame clones only, minus some. The repertoire consists of around 24,000 clones, with more than 75% occurring once and the leading ten covering about 30%. The sample taken for sequencing was peripheral blood. The receptors here all came from a human donor with active COVID-19. The donor label of this sample is uncertain.

This rearrangement joins TRBV4-3 to TRBJ2-7; weak D call: TRBD1 (7 bases). CDR1 and CDR2 from the germline V gene are LGHNA and YSLEER. The CDR3 spans 15 residues. Trimming removed 3 bases from V and 0 bases from J, with 12 bases in between. This CDR3 reads CASSQNRGGSYEQYF. The CDR3 DNA follows: TGCGCCAGCAGCCAGAACAGGGGAGGCTCCTACGAGCAGTACTTC.

This chain connects TRBV7-8 to TRBJ1-1; TRBD1 matches 9 bases. V was clipped by 0 bases and J by 6 bases; unmatched bases: 8. CDR1 is SGHVS and CDR2 is FQNEAQ in the germline V gene. The CDR3 sequence is 16 residues long. The CDR3 DNA reads as TGTGCCAGCAGCTTAGCTCCCACCAGACAGGGGGCTGAAGCTTTCTTT. It encodes CASSLAPTRQGAEAFF.

The chain is built from TRBV7-8 and TRBJ2-3, with TRBD2 identical over 7 bases. The CDR3 totals 15 residues. The V and J ends lost 5 bases and 4 bases, in that order; junction bases with no gene match: 9. Germline CDR1 reads SGHVS; CDR2 reads FQNEAQ. The CDR3, as DNA: TGTGCCAGCAGCCGCGGGAGAACTGGGGCAGATACGCAGTATTTT. As protein: CASSRGRTGADTQYF.

V and J are TRBV7-9 and TRBJ1-3; TRBD1 agrees at 8 bases. The CDR3 sequence is 17 residues long. Germline CDR1 reads SEHNR; CDR2 reads FQNEAQ (reference sequence). Unmatched junction bases numbered 9, after V lost 5 bases and J lost 0 bases. The CDR3 DNA reads TGTGCCAGCAGCCCATGGACAGGGTCCATCTCTGGAAACACCATATATTTT. Amino acid sequence: CASSPWTGSISGNTIYF.

The gene calls are TRBV4-2 and TRBJ2-3; 10 positions match TRBD2. J lost 5 bases, V lost 6 bases, and 8 bases had no gene match. Germline-derived CDR1 and CDR2 are LGHNA and YNFKEQ. The CDR3 runs 15 residues. CDR3 in DNA: TGTGCCAGCAGTCTAGCAGCGGGGGGGGTAGATACGCAGTATTTT. This translates into CASSLAAGGVDTQYF.

V gene TRBV6-2 or TRBV6-3 combines with J gene TRBJ2-5, with 12 bases matching TRBD2. The CDR3 runs to 18 residues. V lost 2 bases to trimming and J lost 4 bases; unmatched junction nucleotides: 11. CDR1 is MNHEY and CDR2 is SVGEGT in the germline V gene. The CDR3 reads CASSYTRTSGALGETQYF. Here the CDR3 DNA reads TGTGCCAGCAGTTACACCCGGACTAGCGGGGCCCTAGGAGAGACCCAGTACTTC.

The chain has TRBV5-4 and TRBJ2-3; 8 bases are shared with TRBD2. With 4 bases clipped from V and 0 bases from J, the junction kept 1 base outside the gene matches. From germline, CDR1 is SGHNT and CDR2 YYREEE (reference sequence). This CDR3 has 14 residues. The chain's CDR3 is CASSRGGSTDTQYF. CDR3 bases: TGTGCCAGCAGCCGGGGGGGGAGCACAGATACGCAGTATTTT.

The V and J genes are TRBV19 and TRBJ1-6; D is unresolved. The V end lost 5 bases, the J end lost 9 bases, and 14 bases lay between the germline ends. Germline V CDR1 and CDR2: LNHDA, SQIVND (reference sequence). The CDR3 has 14 amino acids. The CDR3 coding sequence is TGTGCCAGTAGTTCCAGTTCTGACTCTTCACCCCTCCACTTT. Translation: CASSSSSDSSPLHF.

This clone was observed a single time. The V gene is TRBV5-4, the J gene TRBJ2-7, with 7 bases lining up with TRBD1. Losses at the gene ends were 4 bases for V and 2 bases for J; bases not matched to a gene: 6. This CDR3 has 14 residues. The V gene's germline CDR1 is SGHNT and CDR2 YYREEE (reference sequence). In DNA form, the CDR3 reads TGTGCCAGCAGCGGGGGACAGATCGCCTACGAGCAGTACTTC. Residues: CASSGGQIAYEQYF.

In regard to this clone: The junction and the germline gene differ at one end; a read error may be behind it. This sequence joins TRBV18 and TRBJ1-6; TRBD1 might be the D (6 bases). In germline, CDR1 is KGHSH, CDR2 LQKENI. This CDR3 has 16 residues. CDR3 amino acids: CARSPAPGHRYSPLHF. CDR3 DNA: TGTGCCAGGTCACCTGCCCCGGGACACCGCTATTCACCCCTCCACTTT.

The V gene is TRBV18, the J gene TRBJ1-1; 7 bases map to TRBD1. The CDR3 runs 14 residues. Germline CDR1 KGHSH, CDR2 LQKENI. J gave up 2 bases and V 5 bases, and 5 bases lay outside the gene matches. The CDR3 here is CASSMDRFNTEAFF. The DNA for the CDR3 is TGTGCCAGCTCAATGGACAGGTTTAACACTGAAGCTTTCTTT.

The rearrangement links TRBV6-1 to TRBJ1-2; D might be TRBD1 (6 bases). The V gene's germline CDR1 is MNHNS and CDR2 SASEGT. This CDR3 region has 13 residues. V gave up 2 bases and J gave up 3 bases, with 7 bases separating them. CDR3 sequence: CASSESGDYGYTF. The DNA for the CDR3 is TGTGCCAGCAGTGAATCAGGGGACTATGGCTACACCTTC.

The chain joins TRBV19 to TRBJ2-2; 8 bases fit TRBD2. The CDR3 is made up of 15 amino acids. In germline, CDR1 is LNHDA, CDR2 SQIVND (reference sequence). The J segment lost 7 bases and the V segment lost 9 bases, leaving 13 bases of the junction unmatched. The CDR3 coding sequence is TGTGCCAGCACAACGGGGGGGCCTTTGATCGGGGAGCTGTTTTTT. Its protein product is CASTTGGPLIGELFF.

The chain employs TRBV30 and TRBJ1-4; 10 bases agree with TRBD1. Germline V CDR1 and CDR2: GTSNPN, SVGIG (reference sequence). Losses at the gene ends were 5 bases for V and 8 bases for J; bases not matched to a gene: 8. The CDR3 is 14 amino acids. The CDR3 region has the DNA TGTGCCTGGGCGCGGACAGGGGGTTTGGAAAAACTGTTTTTT. It translates to CAWARTGGLEKLFF. The full variable domain, completed using reference TRBV30 and TRBJ1-4, is SQTIHQWPATLVQPVGSPLSLECTVEGTSNPNLYWYRQAAGRGLQLLFYSVGIGQISSEVPQNLSASRPQDRQFILSSKKLLLSDSGFYLCAWARTGGLEKLFFGSGTQLSVL.

The rearrangement joins TRBV6-1 to TRBJ1-5; D gene unclear. The germline V gene has CDR1 MNHNS and CDR2 SASEGT. Trimming took 3 bases from V and 7 from J, leaving 7 bases between them. CDR3 length equals 12 residues. The CDR3 reads CASSDPRQPQHF. CDR3 DNA sequence: TGTGCCAGCAGTGACCCTCGGCAGCCCCAGCATTTT.

V gene TRBV12-3 or TRBV12-4 combines with J gene TRBJ1-1; D not certain. Trimming pared 5 bases from V and 1 base from J, leaving 5 bases between. The CDR3 loop spans 12 amino acids. For the CDR3, the DNA is TGTGCCAGCAGTCCCAGGAACACTGAAGCTTTCTTT. Its translation is CASSPRNTEAFF.

The V call is TRBV12-3 or TRBV12-4, the J call TRBJ1-5; no firm D call. Trimming pared 8 bases from V and 5 bases from J, leaving 13 bases between. The CDR3 is 13 amino acids. The CDR3 spells CASCQVKDQPQHF. The CDR3 DNA follows: TGTGCCAGCTGCCAGGTAAAAGATCAGCCCCAGCATTTT.

The V gene is TRBV5-1, the J gene TRBJ1-4, with D maybe TRBD1 (5 bases). V was cut by 4 bases and J by 10 bases, with 17 bases left in between. The CDR3 has 14 amino acids. Germline values: CDR1 SGHRS, CDR2 YFSETQ. CDR3 nucleotide sequence: TGCGCCAGCAGCCAGACAGAAAAGGTGGGAAAACTGTTTTTT. Translating it yields CASSQTEKVGKLFF.

V is TRBV9 and J is TRBJ2-2; a possible D gene is TRBD2 (6 bases). The germline V and J ends were trimmed by 2 bases and 5 bases, with 13 bases remaining between them. CDR1 and CDR2 from the germline V gene are SGDLS and YYNGEE. The CDR3 covers 15 residues. The CDR3 here is CASSVSPSATGELFF. The CDR3 region has the DNA TGTGCCAGCAGCGTTTCTCCTAGCGCGACCGGGGAGCTGTTTTTT.

J is TRBJ1-2 and V is TRBV5-8, with TRBD1 matching over 10 bases. V was clipped by 4 bases and J by 6 bases; unmatched bases: 12. CDR1 is SGHTS, CDR2 YDEGEE, per germline. The CDR3 length is 16 residues. The CDR3 region is CASSHGQGEFTNGYTF. The CDR3 coding sequence is TGTGCCAGCAGCCATGGACAGGGGGAATTTACGAATGGCTACACCTTC. Drawing the rest from reference TRBV5-8 and TRBJ1-2, the complete variable domain is EAGVTQSPTHLIKTRGQQATLRCSPISGHTSVYWYQQALGLGLQFLLWYDEGEERNRGNFPPRFSGRQFPNYSSELNVNALELEDSALYLCASSHGQGEFTNGYTFGSGTRLTVV.

This chain connects TRBV27 to TRBJ1-2; TRBD1 matches at 8 bases. Looked up from germline, CDR1 is MNHEY and CDR2 is SMNVEV (reference sequence). The CDR3 is 14 amino acids. With V trimmed by 4 bases and J by 2 bases, 3 bases remained unmatched. CDR3 protein: CASSSGTGNYGYTF. In nucleotides, the CDR3 is TGTGCCAGCAGTTCGGGGACAGGAAACTATGGCTACACCTTC.